This T cell receptor (beta chain) was identified during a study of CD8 T cells in Susac syndrome. TEMRA cells were enriched by FACS, and CD4+ and CD8+ T cells were negatively isolated. The germline V gene encodes CDR1 KGHDR and CDR2 SFDVKD. The CDR3 is 17 residues long. The V gene end was trimmed by 3 bases and the J gene end by 3 bases; junction bases not matched to a gene: 11. The authors reverse transcribed roughly 0.5 to 1 ug RNA with random hexamers. Amplification of the TCR beta CDR3 was carried out by immunoSEQ multiplex PCR, which spanned a total of 54 Vbeta and 13 Jbeta segments. TCRdb reprocessed the immunoSEQ multiplex PCR reads via MiXCR and lists one record per CDR3 protein. The sample shows 210,000 or so distinct CDR3 sequences, about 94% of them seen only once.

Material: CD8+ T cells from PBMCs. This sequence originates from a human donor with multiple sclerosis. The chain combines TRBV24-1 with TRBJ2-7, with 9 bases lining up with TRBD1. This chain's CDR3 is CATSDPYRDREGYEQYF. CDR3 DNA: TGTGCCACCAGTGATCCTTACCGGGACAGGGAGGGCTACGAGCAGTACTTC.